The entry below gives a single TCR beta chain sequence along with its context. Germline assignment: CDR1 GTSNPN and CDR2 SVGIG (reference sequence). The CDR3 loop spans 13 amino acids. Trimming removed 4 bases at V and 6 bases at J, with 12 bases between. This specimen belongs to a study of shared clonotypes between healthy human individuals. Data came from immunoSEQ multiplex PCR; TCRdb stores just in-frame clones and leaves some out. The sample comprises 2 million to 2.5 million clones, more than 85% of which are singletons, and 0.39% rests with the top ten. The TCR originated in a man between 18 and 29 years old in good health. Some clones in this sample may be carry-over from other donors' samples. The gene calls are TRBV30 and TRBJ2-2; D ambiguous. Specimen: naive CD4+ T cells from PBMCs. This sample's subset: CD45RA+ positively selected. The CDR3 coding sequence is TGTGCCTGGAACCGTTTAGGACCCGGGGAGCTGTTTTTT. Translated, it gives CAWNRLGPGELFF.